The clone carrying this TCR beta chain has a count of ten or more. What it binds is unknown. The CDR3 is 15 amino acids. Germline V gene data show CDR1 as SGHRS and CDR2 as YFSETQ. V dropped 6 bases and J dropped 2; count of bases not matched to a gene: 6. Amplification targeted TCR beta CDR3 regions from RNA transcripts. The primer set for the first-round RT-PCR of the TCR CDR3 was HTBI. TCRdb used MiXCR to reprocess the multiplex PCR reads, holding one entry per CDR3 protein. The data show under 400,000 distinct CDR3 sequences, 11% to 15% seen once. Exclusions: uncontrolled infection, other autoimmune disease, pregnancy, lactation. Fresh 10 ml peripheral blood yielded PBMCs. This sample is part of a study of T cells in Graves' hyperthyroidism and ophthalmopathy. Study conclusions and caveats: In the blood, most expanded thyroid clonotypes above 0.001 appeared as well.

The source is an older woman with Graves' hyperthyroidism. Sequenced sample: blood. This chain links TRBV5-1 with TRBJ2-3, with TRBD1 matching over 10 bases. The CDR3 spells CASTLGTGDTDTQYF. The CDR3 region has the DNA TGCGCCAGCACCCTCGGGACAGGGGACACAGATACGCAGTATTTT.